A selection of T cell receptor beta chains follows, all from one sample in a study of T-cell memory formation after mild COVID-19. TCRdb ran MiXCR on the 5' RACE reads and lists one entry per CDR3 protein. The table includes under 85,000 distinct CDR3 sequences, around 14% detected once. What was sequenced was PBMCs or a T cell subset sorted from them (not recorded which). The source of these receptors is an adult woman who had mild COVID-19 (a few samples of this study predate the infection). Cell type and time point are not known. Each CDR3 is given with its conserved first and last residue. Fields, in order: J gene, D gene, V gene, clone size, CDR3 DNA, CDR3 protein. A D gene is named only where the DNA matches it firmly. The listing skips clone size in some rows; elsewhere it reads once, few, many or a size class.

J gene: TRBJ2-1
D gene: TRBD2
V gene: TRBV4-3
clone size: few
CDR3 DNA: TGCGCCAGCAGCCAAGGCAGCGGGAGGGGGAATGAGCAGTTCTTC
CDR3 protein: CASSQGSGRGNEQFF

J gene: TRBJ2-1
D gene: NA
V gene: TRBV20-1
clone size: few
CDR3 DNA: TGCAGTGCTAGAGACCGGAACAATGAGCAGTTCTTC
CDR3 protein: CSARDRNNEQFF

J gene: TRBJ2-7
D gene: TRBD1
V gene: TRBV20-1
clone size: few
CDR3 DNA: TGCAGTGCTAGGGACAGGCTTTTTTCCTCCTACGAGCAGTACTTC
CDR3 protein: CSARDRLFSSYEQYF

J gene: TRBJ2-7
D gene: TRBD1
V gene: TRBV5-5
clone size: many
CDR3 DNA: TGTGCCAGCAGCACGCCGGGACAGGGGGATCTAAGCTCCTACGAGCAGTACTTC
CDR3 protein: CASSTPGQGDLSSYEQYF

J gene: TRBJ2-7
D gene: NA
V gene: TRBV7-6
clone size: NA
CDR3 DNA: TGTGCCAGCAGCCTCGTTCGTATGGGTGAGCAGTACTTC
CDR3 protein: CASSLVRMGEQYF

J gene: TRBJ2-1
D gene: NA
V gene: TRBV2
clone size: few
CDR3 DNA: TGTGCCAGCAGTGAAGAGGGAGATACTTACAATGAGCAGTTCTTC
CDR3 protein: CASSEEGDTYNEQFF

J gene: TRBJ2-3
D gene: NA
V gene: TRBV6-4
clone size: NA
CDR3 DNA: TGTGCCAGCAGTGACTCATACAGAGGGAATAGCCCTAGCACAGATACGCAGTATTTT
CDR3 protein: CASSDSYRGNSPSTDTQYF

J gene: TRBJ1-1
D gene: NA
V gene: TRBV14
clone size: few
CDR3 DNA: TGTGCCAGCAGCCGCGCAGAAGCTTTCTTT
CDR3 protein: CASSRAEAFF

J gene: TRBJ1-1
D gene: NA
V gene: TRBV4-1
clone size: NA
CDR3 DNA: TGCGCCAGCGGGTTCCCCTCTGAGGGAGGTGAAGCTTTCTTT
CDR3 protein: CASGFPSEGGEAFF

J gene: TRBJ1-6
D gene: NA
V gene: TRBV9
clone size: NA
CDR3 DNA: TGTGCCAGCAGCGACCCAAGGGGACCAAATAATTCACCCCTCCACTTT
CDR3 protein: CASSDPRGPNNSPLHF

J gene: TRBJ2-2
D gene: NA
V gene: TRBV7-2
clone size: NA
CDR3 DNA: TGTGCCAGCAGCCGTCTAGCGAAAACCGGGGAGCTGTTTTTT
CDR3 protein: CASSRLAKTGELFF

J gene: TRBJ2-2
D gene: NA
V gene: TRBV29-1
clone size: NA
CDR3 DNA: TGCAGCGTTGAAGCACACGGTGGTGCGAACACCGGGGAGCTGTTTTTT
CDR3 protein: CSVEAHGGANTGELFF

J gene: TRBJ2-5
D gene: NA
V gene: TRBV29-1
clone size: NA
CDR3 DNA: TGCAGCGTTTCGTGGGAGACCCAGTACTTC
CDR3 protein: CSVSWETQYF

J gene: TRBJ2-7
D gene: TRBD2
V gene: TRBV28
clone size: NA
CDR3 DNA: TGTGCCAGCAGTTTCCAGCCCGGCGGGAGTGGGTACGAGCAGTACTTC
CDR3 protein: CASSFQPGGSGYEQYF

J gene: TRBJ2-7
D gene: NA
V gene: TRBV9
clone size: few
CDR3 DNA: TGTGCCAGCAGCGTAGAGAGCCTAGCGAACTCCTACGAGCAGTACTTC
CDR3 protein: CASSVESLANSYEQYF

J gene: TRBJ2-7
D gene: NA
V gene: TRBV20-1
clone size: few
CDR3 DNA: TGCAGTGCTGCCAGGGGTGAACACTACGAGCAGTACTTC
CDR3 protein: CSAARGEHYEQYF

J gene: TRBJ1-6
D gene: NA
V gene: TRBV4-1
clone size: few
CDR3 DNA: TGCGCCAGCAGCCCTAGGGACCGTGAAAATTCACCCCTCCACTTT
CDR3 protein: CASSPRDRENSPLHF

J gene: TRBJ2-3
D gene: TRBD1
V gene: TRBV9
clone size: few
CDR3 DNA: TGTGCCAGCAGCGTAGGCATAGGGGGCCAGAGAGATACGCAGTATTTT
CDR3 protein: CASSVGIGGQRDTQYF

J gene: TRBJ2-7
D gene: TRBD2
V gene: TRBV6-2/TRBV6-3
clone size: NA
CDR3 DNA: TGTGCCAGCAGCCTTTGGGCGGGAGACCTCTACGAGCAGTACTTC
CDR3 protein: CASSLWAGDLYEQYF

J gene: TRBJ2-7
D gene: TRBD1
V gene: TRBV7-2
clone size: few
CDR3 DNA: TGTGCCAGCAGCTTAGCATGGGACAGGCCCTACGAGCAGTACTTC
CDR3 protein: CASSLAWDRPYEQYF

J gene: TRBJ2-5
D gene: TRBD2
V gene: TRBV5-6
clone size: few
CDR3 DNA: TGTGCCAGCAGCTTAGGGGTAGCGGGGTTCCAAGAGACCCAGTACTTC
CDR3 protein: CASSLGVAGFQETQYF

J gene: TRBJ1-2
D gene: NA
V gene: TRBV4-1
clone size: once
CDR3 DNA: TGCGCCAGCAGCCTACAGGTTGACCATAACTATGGCTACACCTTC
CDR3 protein: CASSLQVDHNYGYTF

J gene: TRBJ1-2
D gene: TRBD1
V gene: TRBV9
clone size: NA
CDR3 DNA: TGTGCCAGCAGCGCTCCGGGACAGGGTGACTATGGCTACACCTTC
CDR3 protein: CASSAPGQGDYGYTF

J gene: TRBJ2-3
D gene: TRBD2
V gene: TRBV5-6
clone size: few
CDR3 DNA: TGTGCCAGCAGCCTAAAATTCCTTGCCGGGGGGGCCCCAGATACGCAGTATTTT
CDR3 protein: CASSLKFLAGGAPDTQYF

J gene: TRBJ1-1
D gene: TRBD1
V gene: TRBV6-1
clone size: few
CDR3 DNA: TGTGCCAGCAGAAGATTTGGACAGGGTGACACTGAAGCTTTCTTT
CDR3 protein: CASRRFGQGDTEAFF

J gene: TRBJ1-1
D gene: TRBD1
V gene: TRBV7-3
clone size: NA
CDR3 DNA: TGTGCCAGCAGCTTAGGACAGGGGGTTGAAGCTTTCTTT
CDR3 protein: CASSLGQGVEAFF

J gene: TRBJ1-4
D gene: NA
V gene: TRBV9
clone size: many
CDR3 DNA: TGTGCCAGCAGCGTAGACGAAACTAATGAAAAACTGTTTTTT
CDR3 protein: CASSVDETNEKLFF

J gene: TRBJ2-3
D gene: TRBD1
V gene: TRBV7-8
clone size: few
CDR3 DNA: TGTGCGACCCAGGGAGGGACAGGGGCTAATCCTAACACAGATACGCAGTATTTT
CDR3 protein: CATQGGTGANPNTDTQYF

J gene: TRBJ2-3
D gene: TRBD2
V gene: TRBV5-6
clone size: few
CDR3 DNA: TGTGCCAGCAGCTCGATACAAGCGGGAGGGAGCACAGATACGCAGTATTTT
CDR3 protein: CASSSIQAGGSTDTQYF

J gene: TRBJ2-7
D gene: TRBD2
V gene: TRBV20-1
clone size: few
CDR3 DNA: TGCAGTGCTAGAGACCTAGCGGAGGCCTACGAGCAGTACTTC
CDR3 protein: CSARDLAEAYEQYF

J gene: TRBJ2-5
D gene: NA
V gene: TRBV9
clone size: NA
CDR3 DNA: TGTGCCAGCAGCGTAAACCCCAGGGTTGGAGAGACCCAGTACTTC
CDR3 protein: CASSVNPRVGETQYF

J gene: TRBJ1-2
D gene: NA
V gene: TRBV6-5
clone size: few
CDR3 DNA: TGTGCCAGCAGTTACGATGGACAGCTTTATGGCTACACCTTC
CDR3 protein: CASSYDGQLYGYTF